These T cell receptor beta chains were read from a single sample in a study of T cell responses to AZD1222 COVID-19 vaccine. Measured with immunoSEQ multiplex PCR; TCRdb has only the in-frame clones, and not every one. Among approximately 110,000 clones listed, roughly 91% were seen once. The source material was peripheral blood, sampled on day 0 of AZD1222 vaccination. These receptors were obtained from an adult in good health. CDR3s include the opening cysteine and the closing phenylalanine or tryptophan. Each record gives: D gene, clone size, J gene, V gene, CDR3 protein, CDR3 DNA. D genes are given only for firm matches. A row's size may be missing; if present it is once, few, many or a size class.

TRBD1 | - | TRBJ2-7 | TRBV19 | CASSSGQGAYEQYF | TGTGCCAGTAGCTCGGGACAGGGGGCTTACGAGCAGTACTTC
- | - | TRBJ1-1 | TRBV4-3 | CASSQVLNRIGQEAFF | TGCGCCAGCAGCCAAGTCTTAAACAGGATTGGACAAGAGGCTTTCTTT
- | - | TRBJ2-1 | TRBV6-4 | CASSDWGDKSYNEQFF | TGTGCCAGCAGTGACTGGGGGGACAAATCCTACAATGAGCAGTTCTTC
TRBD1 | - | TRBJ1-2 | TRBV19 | CASFPGQAYYGYTF | TGTGCCAGTTTCCCGGGACAGGCCTACTATGGCTACACCTTC
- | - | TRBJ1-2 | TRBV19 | CASSYGAGSSYGYTF | TGTGCCAGTAGTTATGGGGCAGGGTCAAGCTATGGCTACACCTTC
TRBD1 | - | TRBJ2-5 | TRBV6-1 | CASSFTGEETQYF | TGTGCCAGCAGTTTCACAGGGGAAGAGACCCAGTACTTC
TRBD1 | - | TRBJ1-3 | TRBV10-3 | CAISTNRGTGNTIYF | TGTGCCATCAGTACTAACAGGGGGACTGGAAACACCATATATTTT
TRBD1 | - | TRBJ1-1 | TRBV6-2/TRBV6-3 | CASSPNGGTGEAFF | TGTGCCAGCAGCCCAAACGGTGGGACAGGAGAAGCTTTCTTT
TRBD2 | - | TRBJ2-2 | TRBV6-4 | CASSGTSWAGELFF | TGTGCCAGCAGTGGGACTAGCTGGGCCGGGGAGCTGTTTTTT
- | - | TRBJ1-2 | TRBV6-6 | CASSLPPGYTF | TGTGCCAGCAGTTTACCGCCAGGCTACACCTTC
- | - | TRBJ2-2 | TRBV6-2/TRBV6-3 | CASSRRSGTLNTGELFF | TGTGCCAGCAGTAGGAGATCAGGGACGCTCAACACCGGGGAGCTGTTTTTT
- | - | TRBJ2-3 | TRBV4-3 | CASSQGWDLAGVDTQYF | TGCGCCAGCAGCCAAGGATGGGACTTGGCAGGGGTAGATACGCAGTATTTT
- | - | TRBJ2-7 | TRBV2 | CASSEVRTGTLYEQYF | TGTGCCAGCAGTGAAGTAAGGACTGGCACTTTATACGAGCAGTACTTC
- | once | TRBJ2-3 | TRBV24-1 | CATSPCGCSSTDTQYF | TGTGCCACCAGTCCGTGTGGGTGTTCTAGCACAGATACGCAGTATTTT
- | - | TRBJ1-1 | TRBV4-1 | CASSQGQNTEAFF | TGCGCCAGCAGCCAAGGGCAGAACACTGAAGCTTTCTTT
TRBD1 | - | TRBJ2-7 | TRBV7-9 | CASSLGQVPGDEQYF | TGTGCCAGCAGCTTGGGACAGGTCCCTGGGGACGAGCAGTACTTC
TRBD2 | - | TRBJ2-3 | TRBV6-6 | CASRTSGVSDTQYF | TGTGCCAGCAGGACTAGCGGGGTCTCAGATACGCAGTATTTT
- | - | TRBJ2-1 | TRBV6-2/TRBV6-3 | CASSKSSSSYNEQFF | TGTGCCAGCAGTAAGTCATCCAGCTCCTACAATGAGCAGTTCTTC
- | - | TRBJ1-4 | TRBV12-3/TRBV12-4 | CASSYGPGGKLFF | TGTGCCAGCAGTTATGGCCCTGGAGGAAAACTGTTTTTT
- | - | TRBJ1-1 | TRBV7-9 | CASSPGVGTERNTEAFF | TGTGCCAGCAGCCCCGGGGTGGGGACCGAGAGGAACACTGAAGCTTTCTTT
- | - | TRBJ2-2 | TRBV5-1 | CASSWSGTLTGELFF | TGCGCCAGCAGCTGGTCCGGGACTTTAACCGGGGAGCTGTTTTTT
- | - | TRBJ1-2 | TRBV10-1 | CASSERSSGGGYTF | TGCGCCAGCAGTGAGAGGTCGTCCGGCGGTGGCTACACCTTC